The rows below give T cell receptor beta chains drawn from one sample of a study of blood T cell repertoires in COVID-19. The method was immunoSEQ multiplex PCR; TCRdb's version includes in-frame clones alone and lacks a portion of them. The sample has approximately 120,000 clones; around 78% are singletons. Sequenced sample: peripheral blood. These receptors originate from a woman aged 60 to 75 with acute or convalescent COVID-19. The conserved cysteine and the conserved F or W are not part of the CDR3 here.

j_gene | v_gene | CDR3aa
TRBJ1-1 | TRBV27 | ASSLSRGLTEAF
TRBJ2-1 | TRBV6-2/TRBV6-3 | ASSLGLAKNEQF
TRBJ2-2 | TRBV9 | ASTPQVNTGELF
TRBJ2-2 | TRBV7-9 | ASSTGTRVALTNTGELF
TRBJ2-7 | TRBV19 | ASTLTGRSYEQY
TRBJ1-2 | TRBV5-6 | ASSPREGSSGYT
TRBJ2-7 | TRBV7-3 | ASSLKGPLSSGAYEQY
TRBJ2-2 | TRBV6-5 | ASSYGDSLNTGELF
TRBJ2-1 | TRBV7-9 | ASRTPGGSYNEQF
TRBJ2-7 | TRBV7-2 | ASSYQGGLPYEQY
TRBJ2-7 | TRBV5-1 | ASSVSGGIDYEQY
TRBJ2-1 | TRBV2 | ASSFRSGSSYNEQF
TRBJ2-3 | TRBV19 | ASSSGLAGGTDTQY
TRBJ1-5 | TRBV19 | ASSTLNSNQPQH
TRBJ1-2 | TRBV27 | ASSRTQGVYGYT
TRBJ2-5 | TRBV27 | ASKSGGRAETQY
TRBJ2-4 | TRBV25-1 | ASSDSGAKNIQY
TRBJ1-5 | TRBV6-2/TRBV6-3 | ASSYTVTGGNQPQH
TRBJ2-6 | TRBV3-1/TRBV3-2 | ASRVLSGANVLT
TRBJ1-1 | TRBV5-4 | ASSRNTEAF
TRBJ1-1 | TRBV5-1 | ASSLNLGQGVSEAF
TRBJ2-2 | TRBV24-1 | ATSDTGGNTGELF